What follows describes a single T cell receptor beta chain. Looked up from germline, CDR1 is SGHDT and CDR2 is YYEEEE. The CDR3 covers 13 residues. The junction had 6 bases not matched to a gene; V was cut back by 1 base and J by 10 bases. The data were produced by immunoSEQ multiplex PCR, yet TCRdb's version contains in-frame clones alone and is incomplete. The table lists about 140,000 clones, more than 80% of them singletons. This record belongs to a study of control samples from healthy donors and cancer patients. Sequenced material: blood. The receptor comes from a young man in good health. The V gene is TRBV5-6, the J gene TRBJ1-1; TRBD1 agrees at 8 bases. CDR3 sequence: CASSLWTGRSAFF. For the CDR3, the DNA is TGTGCCAGCAGCTTGTGGACAGGGAGGTCAGCTTTCTTT.